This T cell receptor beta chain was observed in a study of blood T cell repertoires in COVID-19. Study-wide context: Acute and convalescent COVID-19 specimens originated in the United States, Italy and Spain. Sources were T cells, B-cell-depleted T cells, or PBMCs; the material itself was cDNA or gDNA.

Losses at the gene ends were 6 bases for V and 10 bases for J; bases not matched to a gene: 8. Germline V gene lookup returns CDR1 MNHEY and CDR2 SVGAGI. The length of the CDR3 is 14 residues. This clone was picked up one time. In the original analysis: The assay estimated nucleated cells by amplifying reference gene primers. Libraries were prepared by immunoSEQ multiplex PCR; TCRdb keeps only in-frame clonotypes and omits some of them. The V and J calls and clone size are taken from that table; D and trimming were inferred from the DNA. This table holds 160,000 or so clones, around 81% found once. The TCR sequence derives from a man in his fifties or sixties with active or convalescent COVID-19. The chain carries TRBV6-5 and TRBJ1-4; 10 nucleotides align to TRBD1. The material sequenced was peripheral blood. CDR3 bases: TGTGCCAGCAGGAGACAGGGGGCAGAGGGAAAACTGTTTTTT. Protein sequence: CASRRQGAEGKLFF.